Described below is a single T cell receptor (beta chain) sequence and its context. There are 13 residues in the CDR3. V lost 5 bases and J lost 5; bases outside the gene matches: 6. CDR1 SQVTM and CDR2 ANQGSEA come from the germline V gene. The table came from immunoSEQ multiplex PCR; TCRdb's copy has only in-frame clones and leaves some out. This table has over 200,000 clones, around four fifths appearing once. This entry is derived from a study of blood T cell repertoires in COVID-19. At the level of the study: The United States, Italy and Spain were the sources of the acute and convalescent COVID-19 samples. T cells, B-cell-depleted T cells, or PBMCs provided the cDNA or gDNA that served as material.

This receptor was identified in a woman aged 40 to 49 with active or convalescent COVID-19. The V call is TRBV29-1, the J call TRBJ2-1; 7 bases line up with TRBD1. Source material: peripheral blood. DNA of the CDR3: TGCAGCGTTCGACAGGGTACGAACAATGAGCAGTTCTTC. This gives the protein CSVRQGTNNEQFF.